This record covers a single T cell receptor (beta chain). Its antigen remains unknown. The junction shows a germline mismatch at one end, possibly a read error. These data come from a study of shared clonotypes between healthy human individuals. General study results and limits: The low donor count limited represented genetic and exposure-history diversity. Although depth was large, rarefaction showed that sequencing of the sorted subsets was incomplete.

Deep was the level used in running the assay. Some clones are missing from TCRdb's copy, which holds only in-frame ones; the method was immunoSEQ multiplex PCR. The profile shows 850,000 to 1,100,000 clones, approximately 75% of them singletons. Germline V gene sequence: CDR1 PRHDT, CDR2 FYEKMQ (reference sequence). This CDR3 spans 15 amino acids. The chain uses TRBV13 and TRBJ2-3; 7 nucleotides line up with TRBD1. The clonotype originates from a man aged 18 to 29 in good health. Some clones in this sample may be carry-over from other donors' samples. Input material: memory CD4+ T cells from PBMCs. Subset specified: CD45RA-negative fraction. The CDR3 is CASSLNRGLQDPQYF. CDR3 DNA: TGTGCCAGCAGCTTAAACAGGGGCTTACAAGATCCGCAGTATTTT. The full variable domain, rest sourced from reference TRBV13 and TRBJ2-3, is AAGVIQSPRHLIKEKRETATLKCYPIPRHDTVYWYQQGPGQDPQFLISFYEKMQSDKGSIPDRFSAQQFSDYHSELNMSSLELGDSALYFCASSLNRGLQDPQYFGPGTRLTVL.